This T cell receptor beta chain was captured in a study of identical twins. TCRdb processed the 5' RACE reads anew with MiXCR; each CDR3 protein has one entry. The sample has some 240,000 distinct CDR3 sequences, 8% to 11% seen once; the top ten hold less than 12%. The CDR3 is 14 residues long. Germline CDR1 reads MDHEN; CDR2 reads SYDVKM. V was clipped by 7 bases and J by 5 bases; unmatched bases: 9. The specimen was memory T cells sorted from blood. The chain uses TRBV28 and TRBJ2-3; 7 bases fit TRBD2. This TCR was recovered from a man over 45 in good health. The CDR3 nucleotides read TGTGCCAGCATCGCGGGAGCTTTCGGAGATACGCAGTATTTT. Translating it yields CASIAGAFGDTQYF.